The clone carrying this T cell receptor beta chain showed up many times. Its antigen is as yet unknown. Germline values: CDR1 SGHTA, CDR2 FQGNSA. V lost 6 bases, J lost 5 bases, and 9 bases stayed unmatched. The CDR3 length is 15 residues. The sample comes from a study of T cell repertoires in cytomegalovirus infection. As for the study in general: Public TCR beta signatures were indicative of both CMV infection and a matching HLA type.

Findings and limits, study-wide: HLA-C-restricted CMV-specific TCR beta clonotypes prevailed in the ex vivo response. CMV carriers with the relevant HLA were identified by cumulative public TCR beta family frequency.

TCRdb called the reads again in MiXCR, with one record for every CDR3 protein. This table has approximately 1,000,000 distinct CDR3 sequences, more than 25% appearing once. The chain employs TRBV7-2 and TRBJ2-4, with 8 bases lining up with TRBD2. This clonotype was obtained from a human donor in good health (CMV status not recorded). Some clones in this sample may be carry-over from other donors' samples. The material sequenced was cultured CD8+ T cells from PBMCs, taken from culture after CMV antigen stimulation. The CDR3 DNA reads TGTGCCAGCAGTTTAATGAGGCGGGGGGAAAACATTCAGTACTTC. It specifies CASSLMRRGENIQYF.